One sample yielded the 26 T cell receptor beta chains listed below, sequenced in a study of T cells in Graves' hyperthyroidism and ophthalmopathy. TCR beta CDR3 regions were amplified from RNA. TCR CDR3 underwent first-round RT-PCR with the HTBI primer set. One entry per CDR3 protein, called by TCRdb with MiXCR from the multiplex PCR reads. The sample records approximately 600,000 distinct CDR3 sequences, about 15% being singletons. The sample was blood. These receptors all stem from a woman aged 25 to 45 with Graves' hyperthyroidism that later progressed to Graves' ophthalmopathy.

The chain employs TRBV15 and TRBJ2-7; 8 bases map to TRBD1. V lost 9 bases, J lost 3 bases, and 10 bases stayed unmatched. The CDR3 is 14 residues long. Germline V gives CDR1 LNHNV, CDR2 YYDKDF (reference sequence). The CDR3 sequence: CATADGTGDYEQYF. In DNA form, the CDR3 reads TGTGCCACGGCGGACGGGACAGGTGACTACGAGCAGTACTTC.

V gene TRBV7-9 combines with J gene TRBJ1-1, with D tentatively TRBD1 (5 bases). The CDR3 has 15 amino acids. V shed 6 bases and J shed 6 bases, with 20 bases lying between them. Germline values: CDR1 SEHNR, CDR2 FQNEAQ (reference sequence). The CDR3 loop is CASSLPGTSGAEAFF. DNA of the CDR3: TGTGCCAGCAGTCTCCCCGGGACCAGTGGGGCTGAAGCTTTCTTT.

This clonotype has more than one count but fewer than ten. The rearrangement links TRBV30 to TRBJ2-3, with a possible D match to TRBD1 (6 bases). The CDR3 spans 14 residues. Trimming stripped 0 bases from V and 2 bases from J, with 9 bases between. Per the germline V gene, CDR1 is GTSNPN and CDR2 is SVGIG (reference sequence). The CDR3, as DNA: TGTGCCTGGAGTGTAGGGGGTAACACAGATACGCAGTATTTT. This encodes CAWSVGGNTDTQYF.

There are a few counts of this clonotype. The J gene is TRBJ1-1, the V gene TRBV11-3; no firm D call. The length of the CDR3 is 17 residues. V was shortened by 1 base and J by 0 bases, with 15 bases between the two germline ends. CDR1 SGHNT and CDR2 YENEEA come from the germline V gene. The CDR3 DNA reads TGTGCCAGCAGCTTAGGAGGCGCAGGTTTCATGAACACTGAAGCTTTCTTT. Translating it yields CASSLGGAGFMNTEAFF.

The chain employs TRBV5-1 and TRBJ2-1; 13 nucleotides agree with TRBD2. The V gene end was trimmed by 5 bases and the J gene end by 2 bases; junction bases not matched to a gene: 7. Germline V gene data show CDR1 as SGHRS and CDR2 as YFSETQ. CDR3 length: 17 residues. CDR3 in amino acids: CASRTSGRPITYNEQFF. CDR3 coding DNA: TGCGCCAGCAGGACTAGCGGGAGGCCAATCACCTACAATGAGCAGTTCTTC.

The chain employs TRBV5-1 and TRBJ2-1, with 12 bases aligning to TRBD2. The junction had 3 bases not matched to a gene; V was cut back by 1 base and J by 7 bases. Germline V gives CDR1 SGHRS, CDR2 YFSETQ. The CDR3 is 15 residues long. CDR3 DNA: TGCGCCAGCAGCTTGACCGGGACTAGCGGGAATGAGCAGTTCTTC. Translation: CASSLTGTSGNEQFF. Based on the CDR3 plus reference TRBV5-1 and TRBJ2-1, the full variable domain is KAGVTQTPRYLIKTRGQQVTLSCSPISGHRSVSWYQQTPGQGLQFLFEYFSETQRNKGNFPGRFSGRQFSNSRSEMNVSTLELGDSALYLCASSLTGTSGNEQFFGPGTRLTVL.

At least ten counts were recorded for this clonotype. This chain links TRBV19 with TRBJ1-5; no reliable D call. The CDR3 is 13 residues long. The V end lost 7 bases, the J end lost 4 bases, and 11 bases lay between the germline ends. The germline V gene encodes CDR1 LNHDA and CDR2 SQIVND (reference sequence). This chain's CDR3 is CASTLDGNQPQHF. CDR3 bases: TGTGCCAGTACTTTGGACGGGAATCAGCCCCAGCATTTT.

This clonotype was seen many times. The genes are TRBV28 and TRBJ2-1, with 9 positions matching TRBD1. The J segment lost 5 bases and the V segment lost 5 bases, leaving 4 bases of the junction unmatched. The germline gives CDR1 MDHEN, CDR2 SYDVKM. The CDR3 has 14 amino acids. CDR3 DNA: TGTGCCAGCAGTCGACAGGGGGTCCACAATGAGCAGTTCTTC. This gives the protein CASSRQGVHNEQFF.

This clonotype has more than one count but fewer than ten. The CDR3 reads CATSDSWGTEAFF. The CDR3 DNA is TGTGCCACCAGTGATTCATGGGGAACTGAAGCTTTCTTT. The gene calls are TRBV24-1 and TRBJ1-1; D remains unclear. The CDR3 has 13 amino acids. Germline V gives CDR1 KGHDR, CDR2 SFDVKD. V lost 2 bases and J 5 bases, leaving 8 bases between the germline ends.

This clonotype was picked up many times. CDR3 coding DNA: TGTGCCAGCAGTTTAAGGGAAGTGCACACTGAAGCTTTCTTT. This sequence encodes CASSLREVHTEAFF. This chain connects TRBV12-3 or TRBV12-4 to TRBJ1-1; D remains ambiguous. V was pared by 2 bases and J by 3 bases, with 10 bases between. This CDR3 comprises 14 residues.

This clonotype has at least ten counts. The chain combines TRBV28 with TRBJ1-6; 7 positions agree with TRBD1. The germline CDR1 and CDR2 sequences are MDHEN and SYDVKM. V lost 5 bases to trimming and J lost 3 bases; unmatched junction nucleotides: 13. This CDR3 spans 18 amino acids. CDR3 residues: CASSPRPSGQLYNSPLHF. Here the CDR3 DNA reads TGTGCCAGCAGTCCTCGTCCGTCGGGACAGCTCTATAATTCACCCCTCCACTTT.

About this clonotype: A much larger clone lies one base from this, so it may be a read error. The genes are TRBV20-1 and TRBJ2-7; TRBD2 might be the D (6 bases). The CDR3 loop spans 14 amino acids. The germline V gene encodes CDR1 DFQATT and CDR2 SNEGSKA (reference sequence). The CDR3 DNA reads TGCGGTGCTAGGCTAATAGCGGTAGACTACGAGCAGTACTTC. This gives the protein CGARLIAVDYEQYF.

This clonotype was counted many times. The chain recombines TRBV29-1 with TRBJ2-3; 10 bases are a match to TRBD2. Trimming took 4 bases from V and 3 from J; bases not matched to a gene: 4. Germline CDR1 reads SQVTM; CDR2 reads ANQGSEA. The CDR3 covers 14 residues. DNA for the CDR3: TGCAGCGTTGGGCCTAGCGGGAGAACAGATACGCAGTATTTT. The encoded protein is CSVGPSGRTDTQYF.

Of note for this clonotype: A single base separates this from a much larger clone, so it may be a read error. This chain joins TRBV11-1 and TRBJ2-5; TRBD1 matches 7 bases. The CDR3 has 18 residues. The germline V gene encodes CDR1 SGHAT and CDR2 FQDESV (reference sequence). With 2 bases clipped from V and 4 bases from J, the junction kept 16 bases outside the gene matches. CDR3 sequence: CASSLQLGFGQARETQYF. In DNA, the CDR3 is TGTGCCAGCAGCTTACAACTTGGATTTGGACAGGCGAGAGAGACCCAGTACTTC.

This clonotype was counted many times. V is TRBV3-1 and J is TRBJ2-1; TRBD2 matches 11 bases. CDR1 LGHDT and CDR2 YNNKEL come from the germline V gene (reference sequence). J gave up 5 bases and V 4 bases, and 7 bases lay outside the gene matches. The CDR3 length is 16 residues. CDR3 in DNA: TGTGCCAGCAGCCCGACCGGGACTAGCGGCCACAATGAGCAGTTCTTC. It is translated as CASSPTGTSGHNEQFF.

This clonotype has at least ten counts. The V call is TRBV20-1, the J call TRBJ1-2; D gene uncertain. The germline V and J ends were trimmed by 2 bases and 1 base, with 8 bases remaining between them. CDR1 is DFQATT, CDR2 SNEGSKA, per germline (reference sequence). This CDR3 region has 13 residues. The CDR3 DNA reads TGCAGTGCTAGATCACCGGGTAACTATGGCTACACCTTC. It yields the protein CSARSPGNYGYTF.

Note on this clonotype: Because the CDR3 is missing its conserved closing phenylalanine or tryptophan, this is likely a read error. The chain couples TRBV9 to TRBJ1-3; D is perhaps TRBD1 (5 bases). Looked up from germline, CDR1 is SGDLS and CDR2 is YYNGEE. V lost 3 bases, J lost 4 bases, and 14 bases lay in between. This CDR3 has 15 residues. In DNA, the CDR3 is TGTGCCAGCAGCGCCTCGGTACAGGAGGGAAACACCATATATCTT. As protein: CASSASVQEGNTIYL.

The table lists this clonotype with many counts. The CDR3 DNA sequence: TGTGCCAGCAGTTTGACCGGCGGGAGGGCCAGCAATGAGCAGTTCTTC. This gives the protein CASSLTGGRASNEQFF. The chain recombines TRBV12-3 or TRBV12-4 with TRBJ2-1; TRBD2 matches at 9 bases. The CDR3 totals 16 residues. The V segment lost 3 bases and the J segment 6 bases; nucleotides outside the gene matches: 9.

The sample holds many counts of this clonotype. This rearrangement joins TRBV20-1 to TRBJ1-2; D unresolved. Germline-derived CDR1 and CDR2 are DFQATT and SNEGSKA (reference sequence). The CDR3 extends over 11 amino acids. Trimming shortened V by 6 bases and J by 7 bases, and 12 bases separated the two germline ends. CDR3 protein: CSATFSGGYTF. As DNA, the CDR3 is TGCAGTGCAACCTTCTCGGGTGGCTACACCTTC.

This clonotype was observed a handful of times. The chain has TRBV18 and TRBJ2-3; the D gene is possibly TRBD2 (6 bases). This CDR3 spans 15 amino acids. The V end was cut by 0 bases, the J end by 2 bases, with 9 bases between. Germline-derived CDR1 and CDR2 are KGHSH and LQKENI. The DNA for the CDR3 is TGTGCCAGCTCACCACCGGGGGACTCCACAGATACGCAGTATTTT. It translates to CASSPPGDSTDTQYF.

As concerns this clonotype: One junction end disagrees with the germline gene, perhaps due to a read error. The chain has TRBV24-1 and TRBJ2-3; possible D gene TRBD1, 6 bases. Germline lookup yields CDR1 KGHDR and CDR2 SFDVKD. The CDR3 extends over 16 amino acids. The DNA of the CDR3 is TGTGCCGCCAGTGAGGCCGGGACAACCGGCACAGATACGCAGTATTTT. It translates to CAASEAGTTGTDTQYF.

There are many counts of this clonotype. The chain uses TRBV20-1 and TRBJ1-2; 7 bases map to TRBD1. The trim removed 6 bases at V and 8 bases at J, leaving 15 bases unmatched. Germline CDR1 DFQATT, CDR2 SNEGSKA (reference sequence). The CDR3 covers 14 residues. CDR3 loop: CSAPFEGARLGYTF. DNA of the CDR3: TGCAGTGCACCTTTTGAGGGGGCGCGGTTGGGCTACACCTTC.

The sample holds many counts of this clonotype. The gene calls are TRBV27 and TRBJ2-2; perhaps TRBD1 as D (5 bases). Germline lookup yields CDR1 MNHEY and CDR2 SMNVEV (reference sequence). The length of the CDR3 is 14 residues. The V gene lost 6 bases and the J gene lost 7 bases, with 15 bases spanning the gap. The CDR3 sequence is CASRLSGYNGELFF. As DNA, the CDR3 is TGTGCCAGCAGGCTCTCAGGGTATAACGGGGAGCTGTTTTTT.

This clonotype showed up many times. V is TRBV6-2 or TRBV6-3 and J is TRBJ2-6, with D unresolved. The CDR3 runs 15 residues. V lost 5 bases and J 0 bases, leaving 8 bases between the germline ends. The germline gives CDR1 MNHEY, CDR2 SVGEGT. CDR3 protein: CASSPQHSGANVLTF. For the CDR3, the DNA is TGTGCCAGCAGTCCGCAGCACTCTGGGGCCAACGTCCTGACTTTC.

This clonotype occurred a few times. The chain couples TRBV9 to TRBJ2-1, with D maybe TRBD2 (5 bases). The CDR3 loop spans 13 amino acids. The ends were cut back, 3 bases at V and 9 bases at J, with 13 bases in the middle. CDR1 and CDR2 from the germline V gene are SGDLS and YYNGEE. Here the CDR3 reads CASSGFLGSEQFF. As DNA, the CDR3 is TGTGCCAGCAGCGGATTTTTGGGGAGTGAGCAGTTCTTC.

This clonotype showed up just a few times. This CDR3 reads CASTSGRALTDTQYF. The DNA of the CDR3 is TGTGCCAGTACATCCGGGAGGGCCTTGACAGATACGCAGTATTTT. This sequence joins TRBV19 and TRBJ2-3, with 8 bases matching TRBD2. In germline, CDR1 is LNHDA, CDR2 SQIVND (reference sequence). With V trimmed by 7 bases and J by 3 bases, 9 bases remained unmatched. The CDR3 covers 15 residues.